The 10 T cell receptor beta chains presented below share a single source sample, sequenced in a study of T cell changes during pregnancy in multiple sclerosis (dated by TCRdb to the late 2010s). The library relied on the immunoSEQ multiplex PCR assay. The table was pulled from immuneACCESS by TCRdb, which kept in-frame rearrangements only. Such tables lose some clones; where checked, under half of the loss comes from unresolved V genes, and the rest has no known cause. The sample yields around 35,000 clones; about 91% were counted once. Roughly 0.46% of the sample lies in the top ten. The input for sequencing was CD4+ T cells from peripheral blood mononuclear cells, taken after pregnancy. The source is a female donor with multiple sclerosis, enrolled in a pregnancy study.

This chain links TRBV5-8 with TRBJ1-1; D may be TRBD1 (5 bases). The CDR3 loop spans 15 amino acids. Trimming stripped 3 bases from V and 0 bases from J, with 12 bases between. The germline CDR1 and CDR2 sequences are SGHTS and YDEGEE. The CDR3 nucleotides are TGTGCCAGCAGCTATAACAGGCGATTGAACACTGAAGCTTTCTTT. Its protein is CASSYNRRLNTEAFF.

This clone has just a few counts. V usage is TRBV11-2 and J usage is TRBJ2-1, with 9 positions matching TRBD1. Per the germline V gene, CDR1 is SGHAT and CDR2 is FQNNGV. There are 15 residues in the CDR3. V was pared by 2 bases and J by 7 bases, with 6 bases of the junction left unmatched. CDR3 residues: CASSLIPGQGNEQFF. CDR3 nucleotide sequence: TGTGCCAGCAGCTTAATACCGGGACAGGGAAATGAGCAGTTCTTC. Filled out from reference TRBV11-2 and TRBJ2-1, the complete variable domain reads EAGVAQSPRYKIIEKRQSVAFWCNPISGHATLYWYQQILGQGPKLLIQFQNNGVVDDSQLPKDRFSAERLKGVDSTLKIQPAKLEDSAVYLCASSLIPGQGNEQFFGPGTRLTVL.

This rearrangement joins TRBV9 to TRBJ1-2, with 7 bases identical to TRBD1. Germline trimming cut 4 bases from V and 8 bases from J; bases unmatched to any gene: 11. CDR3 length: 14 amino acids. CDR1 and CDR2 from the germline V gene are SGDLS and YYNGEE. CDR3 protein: CASSYTTGPGGYTF. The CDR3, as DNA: TGTGCCAGCAGCTACACGACAGGGCCGGGGGGCTACACCTTC.

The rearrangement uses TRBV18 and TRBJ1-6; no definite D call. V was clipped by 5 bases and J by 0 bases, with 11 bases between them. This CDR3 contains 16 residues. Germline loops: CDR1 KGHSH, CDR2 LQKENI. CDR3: CASSSGSSSYNSPLHF. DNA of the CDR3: TGTGCCAGCTCATCCGGGTCGAGCTCCTATAATTCACCCCTCCACTTT.

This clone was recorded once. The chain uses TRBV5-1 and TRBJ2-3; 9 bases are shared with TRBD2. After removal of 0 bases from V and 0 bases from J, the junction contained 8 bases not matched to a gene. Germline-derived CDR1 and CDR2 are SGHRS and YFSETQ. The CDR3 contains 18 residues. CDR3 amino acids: CASSLASSGITSTDTQYF. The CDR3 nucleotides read TGCGCCAGCAGCTTGGCGTCTAGCGGGATAACTAGCACAGATACGCAGTATTTT. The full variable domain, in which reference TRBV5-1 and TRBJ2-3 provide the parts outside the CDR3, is KAGVTQTPRYLIKTRGQQVTLSCSPISGHRSVSWYQQTPGQGLQFLFEYFSETQRNKGNFPGRFSGRQFSNSRSEMNVSTLELGDSALYLCASSLASSGITSTDTQYFGPGTRLTVL.

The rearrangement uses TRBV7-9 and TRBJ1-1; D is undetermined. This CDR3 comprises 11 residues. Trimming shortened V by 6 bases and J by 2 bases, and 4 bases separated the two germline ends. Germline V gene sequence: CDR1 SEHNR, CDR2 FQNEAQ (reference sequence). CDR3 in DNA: TGTGCCAGCAGTCAAAACACTGAAGCTTTCTTT. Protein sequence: CASSQNTEAFF.

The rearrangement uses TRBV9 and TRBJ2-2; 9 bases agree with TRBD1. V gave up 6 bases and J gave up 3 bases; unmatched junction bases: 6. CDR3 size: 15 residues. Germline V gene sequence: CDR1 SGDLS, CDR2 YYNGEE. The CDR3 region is CASTGTGIHTGELFF. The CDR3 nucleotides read TGTGCCAGCACCGGGACAGGGATTCACACCGGGGAGCTGTTTTTT. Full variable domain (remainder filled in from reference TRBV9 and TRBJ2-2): DSGVTQTPKHLITATGQRVTLRCSPRSGDLSVYWYQQSLDQGLQFLIQYYNGEERAKGNILERFSAQQFPDLHSELNLSSLELGDSALYFCASTGTGIHTGELFFGEGSRLTVL.

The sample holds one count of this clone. The chain's CDR3 is CASSEGQGASPLHF. The CDR3 nucleotides read TGTGCCAGCAGTGAGGGACAGGGGGCTTCACCCCTCCACTTT. The V gene is TRBV25-1, the J gene TRBJ1-6; 12 nucleotides match TRBD1. The germline V gene encodes CDR1 MGHDK and CDR2 SYGVNS. The V and J ends lost 3 bases and 9 bases, in that order; junction bases with no gene match: 0. The CDR3 runs 14 residues.

CDR3 region: CASSLFGQNYEQYF. In DNA, the CDR3 is TGTGCCAGCAGTTTATTTGGCCAGAACTACGAGCAGTACTTC. The chain joins TRBV28 to TRBJ2-7; D is unresolved. V gave up 1 base and J gave up 3 bases, with 10 bases separating them. The CDR3 has 14 residues. CDR1 is MDHEN, CDR2 SYDVKM, per germline.

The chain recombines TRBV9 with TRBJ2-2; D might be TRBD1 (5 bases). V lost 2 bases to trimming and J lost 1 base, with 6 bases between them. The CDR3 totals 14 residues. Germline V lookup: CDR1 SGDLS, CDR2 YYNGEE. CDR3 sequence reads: CASSVTGNTGELFF. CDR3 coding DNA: TGTGCCAGCAGCGTTACAGGGAACACCGGGGAGCTGTTTTTT.